The 10 T cell receptor beta chains in this list originate from one sample, sequenced in a study of T cells in Graves' hyperthyroidism and ophthalmopathy. It was RNA transcripts that yielded the amplified TCR beta CDR3 regions. The TCR CDR3 first-round RT-PCR relied on the HTBI primer set. TCRdb re-called the multiplex PCR reads through MiXCR, storing one row per CDR3 protein. The sample carries hundreds of thousands of distinct CDR3 sequences, about 14% recorded once. The material sequenced was blood. Receptors originate from a woman between 50 and 59 years old with Graves' ophthalmopathy.

This clonotype was observed at least ten times. The chain combines TRBV7-2 with TRBJ2-4; D is possibly TRBD1 or TRBD2 (6 bases each). V was shortened by 6 bases and J by 8 bases, with 14 bases between the two germline ends. CDR3 length: 13 amino acids. Looked up from germline, CDR1 is SGHTA and CDR2 is FQGNSA. CDR3 loop: CASRPSGADIQYF. The CDR3 DNA reads as TGTGCCAGCAGACCCTCGGGGGCAGACATTCAGTACTTC. Full variable domain (outside the CDR3, taken from reference TRBV7-2 and TRBJ2-4): GAGVSQSPSNKVTEKGKDVELRCDPISGHTALYWYRQSLGQGLEFLIYFQGNSAPDKSGLPSDRFSAERTGGSVSTLTIQRTQQEDSAVYLCASRPSGADIQYFGAGTRLSVL.

The chain links TRBV7-2 to TRBJ2-3; D is ambiguous. The CDR3 sequence is 12 residues long. Germline-derived CDR1 and CDR2 are SGHTA and FQGNSA. V dropped 10 bases and J dropped 5 bases, with 13 bases sitting between them. In nucleotides, the CDR3 is TGTGCCACCTCTCCCCCCGTAGATACGCAGTATTTT. This translates into CATSPPVDTQYF.

CDR3: CASSFRDRGPWNYGYTF. CDR3 nucleotide sequence: TGTGCCAGCAGTTTCCGGGACAGGGGGCCTTGGAACTATGGCTACACCTTC. This rearrangement joins TRBV27 to TRBJ1-2; 12 bases align to TRBD1. This CDR3 has 17 residues. V lost 3 bases to trimming and J lost 2 bases; unmatched junction nucleotides: 7. CDR1 is MNHEY and CDR2 is SMNVEV in the germline V gene (reference sequence).

This clonotype was found many times. The chain employs TRBV12-3 or TRBV12-4 and TRBJ2-2; D is ambiguous. V gave up 3 bases and J gave up 1 base, with 12 bases separating them. This CDR3 is built from 16 residues. The CDR3 sequence: CASSFSFAVNTGELFF. The CDR3 nucleotides are TGTGCCAGCAGTTTCTCATTTGCTGTGAACACCGGGGAGCTGTTTTTT.

This clonotype was recorded many times. V is TRBV12-3 or TRBV12-4 and J is TRBJ2-3; 8 nucleotides line up with TRBD1. This CDR3 spans 15 amino acids. V lost 3 bases to trimming and J lost 2 bases; unmatched junction nucleotides: 4. CDR3 residues: CASSFGQGLTDTQYF. CDR3 bases: TGTGCCAGCAGTTTTGGACAGGGCCTCACAGATACGCAGTATTTT.

This clonotype was picked up many times. The V gene is TRBV4-2, the J gene TRBJ2-7; the match to TRBD2 covers 14 bases. With V trimmed by 0 bases and J by 4 bases, 8 bases remained unmatched. Germline CDR1 LGHNA, CDR2 YNFKEQ. This CDR3 has 18 residues. This chain's CDR3 is CASSQEGTSGSWQYEQYF. DNA of the CDR3: TGTGCCAGCAGCCAAGAGGGGACTAGCGGGAGTTGGCAATACGAGCAGTACTTC.

J is TRBJ2-6 and V is TRBV7-3; 10 nucleotides align to TRBD2. Germline V gene data show CDR1 as SGHTA and CDR2 as FQGTGA. J was trimmed by 4 bases and V by 1 base; bases with no gene match: 7. The CDR3 covers 18 residues. CDR3 sequence reads: CASSLNLAGVAGANVLTF. The CDR3 DNA reads as TGTGCCAGCAGCTTAAATCTAGCGGGAGTAGCAGGGGCCAACGTCCTGACTTTC.

The chain uses TRBV7-9 and TRBJ2-1, with 10 positions matching TRBD2. The germline V gene encodes CDR1 SEHNR and CDR2 FQNEAQ (reference sequence). There are 15 residues in the CDR3. V was clipped by 5 bases and J by 8 bases; unmatched bases: 9. The CDR3 region is CASSLPSGSWYEQFF. CDR3 nucleotides: TGTGCCAGCAGCCTACCTAGCGGGAGTTGGTATGAGCAGTTCTTC.

This clonotype came up a few times. In nucleotides, the CDR3 is TGCGCCAGCAGCACGACCGGGACTAGCGGGAGTCAGGAGACCCAGTACTTC. It translates to CASSTTGTSGSQETQYF. The J gene is TRBJ2-5, the V gene TRBV5-1; 14 bases match TRBD2. Germline V gives CDR1 SGHRS, CDR2 YFSETQ. V was clipped by 4 bases and J by 5 bases; unmatched bases: 10. The CDR3 runs to 17 residues.

This clonotype was found once. This chain connects TRBV7-9 to TRBJ1-6; 8 bases fit TRBD1. CDR3 size: 14 residues. The V and J ends lost 6 bases and 8 bases, in that order; junction bases with no gene match: 6. Germline CDR1 SEHNR, CDR2 FQNEAQ (reference sequence). In nucleotides, the CDR3 is TGTGCCAGCAGTTTGCAGGGGGCTCATTCACCCCTCCACTTT. Translating gives CASSLQGAHSPLHF.